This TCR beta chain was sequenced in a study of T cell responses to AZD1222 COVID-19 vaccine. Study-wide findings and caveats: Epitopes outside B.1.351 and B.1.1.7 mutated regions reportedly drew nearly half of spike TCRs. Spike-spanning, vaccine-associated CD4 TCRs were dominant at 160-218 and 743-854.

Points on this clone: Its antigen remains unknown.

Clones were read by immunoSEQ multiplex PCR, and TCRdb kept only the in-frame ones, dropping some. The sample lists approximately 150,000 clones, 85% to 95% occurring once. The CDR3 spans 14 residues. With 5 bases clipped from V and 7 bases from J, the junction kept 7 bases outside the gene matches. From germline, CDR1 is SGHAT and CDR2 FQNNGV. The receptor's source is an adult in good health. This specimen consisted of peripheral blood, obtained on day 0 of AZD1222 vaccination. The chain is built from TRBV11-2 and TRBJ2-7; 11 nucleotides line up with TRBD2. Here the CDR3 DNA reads TGTGCCAGCAGCACACTAGCGGGAGTAGAAGAGCAGTACTTC. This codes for CASSTLAGVEEQYF.